This TCR beta chain originates from a study of shared clonotypes between healthy human individuals. Findings and caveats of the study: Clonotypes not shared had lower generation probabilities than those common to all four donors.

The V and J ends lost 2 bases and 3 bases, in that order; junction bases with no gene match: 4. The CDR3 totals 16 residues. Germline V CDR1 and CDR2: LNHDA, SQIVND (reference sequence). A note on this clone: Its antigen is not identified.

Only in-frame clones appear in the TCRdb table, and some are missing; sequencing was by immunoSEQ multiplex PCR. In the table there are over a million clones, 95% to 97% of which are singletons. None of the donors, who were healthy HIV-negative adults, had recently had acute infections or vaccinations. Only Caucasian adults living in Nashville, Tennessee made up the donor group. V and J are TRBV19 and TRBJ2-5, with 12 bases matching TRBD2. This sequence originates from a man younger than 45 in good health. The sample comprised naive CD4+ T cells sorted from blood. As for subset: CD45RA+ positively selected. The chain's CDR3 is CASSIRSSGREETQYF. The CDR3 bases are TGTGCCAGTAGTATAAGGTCTAGCGGGAGGGAAGAGACCCAGTACTTC.